This T cell receptor (beta chain) comes out of a study of T cell responses to AZD1222 COVID-19 vaccine. Notes on the study in general: Reportedly, nearly half the spike-specific TCRs target unmutated variant regions. Repertoire samples came only from after the peak T cell response. At study baseline, merely five or six AZD1222 recipients were seropositive.

This clone was seen just once. Its antigen remains unidentified. The ends were cut back, 4 bases at V and 0 bases at J, with 4 bases in the middle. Per germline, CDR1 LGHDT and CDR2 YNNKEL (reference sequence). The CDR3 covers 13 residues. Measured with immunoSEQ multiplex PCR; TCRdb has only the in-frame clones, and not every one. The table shows 150,000 to 200,000 clones, with roughly 91% occurring only once. The chain uses TRBV3-1 (or the pseudogene TRBV3-2) and TRBJ1-3; no definite D call. The sample in question was peripheral blood, obtained 28 days after the second dose of the MenACWY control vaccine. The sequence came from an adult who received the MenACWY meningococcal vaccine as a control. CDR3 protein: CASSPISGNTIYF. The CDR3 coding sequence is TGTGCCAGCAGCCCCATCTCTGGAAACACCATATATTTT.